This TCR beta chain appears in the sequencing data of a study of PD-1 blockade in classical Hodgkin lymphoma. Overall study: Patients were treated with nivolumab at 3 mg/kg, and this was given intravenously every 2 weeks.

The CDR3 length is 14 residues. V was clipped by 0 bases and J by 5 bases; unmatched bases: 2. Germline CDR1 and CDR2: SGHKS and YYEKEE (reference sequence). Time point noted: cycle 4 day 1 (C4D1), after less than 7 weeks of nivolumab. All patients relapsed after autologous stem cell transplantation, and brentuximab vedotin exposure varied. TCRdb's copy holds only in-frame clones and misses some; the assay was immunoSEQ multiplex PCR. Of approximately 100,000 clones listed, 83% are singletons. The TCR sequence derives from a human donor with classical Hodgkin lymphoma. The rearrangement joins TRBV5-5 to TRBJ2-7; 10 nucleotides line up with TRBD1. The sample in question was peripheral blood mononuclear cells (PBMCs), obtained before the fourth cycle of nivolumab. The CDR3: CASSLGDRGNEQYF. The CDR3 region has the DNA TGTGCCAGCAGCTTGGGGGACAGGGGCAACGAGCAGTACTTC.